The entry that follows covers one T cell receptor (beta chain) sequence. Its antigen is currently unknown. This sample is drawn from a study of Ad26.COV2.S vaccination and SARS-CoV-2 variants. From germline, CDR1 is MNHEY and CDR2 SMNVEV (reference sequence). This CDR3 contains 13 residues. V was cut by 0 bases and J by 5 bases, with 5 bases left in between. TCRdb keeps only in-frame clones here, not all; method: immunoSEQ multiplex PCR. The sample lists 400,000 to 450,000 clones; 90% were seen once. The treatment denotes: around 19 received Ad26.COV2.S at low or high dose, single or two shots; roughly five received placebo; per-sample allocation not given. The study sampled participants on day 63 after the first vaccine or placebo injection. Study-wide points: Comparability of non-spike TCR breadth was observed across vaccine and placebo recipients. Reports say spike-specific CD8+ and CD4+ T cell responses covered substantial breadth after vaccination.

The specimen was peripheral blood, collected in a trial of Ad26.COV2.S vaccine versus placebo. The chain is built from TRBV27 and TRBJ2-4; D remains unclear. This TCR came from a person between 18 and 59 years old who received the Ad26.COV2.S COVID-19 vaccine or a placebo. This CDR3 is CASSLSDQNIQYF. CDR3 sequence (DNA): TGTGCCAGCAGTTTATCGGACCAAAACATTCAGTACTTC.